A single sample gave rise to the 19 T cell receptor beta chains below, sequenced in a study of cytomegalovirus exposure and HLA in healthy donors. Vbeta (60) and Jbeta (13) primers were used in the PCR. Clones were read by immunoSEQ multiplex PCR, and TCRdb kept only the in-frame ones, dropping some. Among some 87,000 clones listed, about three quarters were seen once. The specimen sequenced was PBMCs. All receptors derive from a woman aged 45-59 years in good health and CMV-seropositive.

The gene calls are TRBV6-6 and TRBJ2-1, with 7 bases fitting TRBD2. The CDR3 sequence is 15 residues long. J gave up 6 bases and V 3 bases, and 8 bases lay outside the gene matches. Per germline, CDR1 MNHNY and CDR2 SVGAGI (reference sequence). For the CDR3, the DNA is TGTGCCAGCAGTTATGCGGCGGGAGAGGGCAATGAGCAGTTCTTC. This translates into CASSYAAGEGNEQFF.

This clone appeared a few times. The J gene is TRBJ1-6, the V gene TRBV6-5; D possibly corresponds to TRBD1 (6 bases). Germline loops: CDR1 MNHEY, CDR2 SVGAGI. This CDR3 has 15 residues. Trimming shortened V by 5 bases and J by 6 bases, and 14 bases separated the two germline ends. In nucleotides, the CDR3 is TGTGCCAGCAGTCAGCGACAGGAATTTAATTCACCCCTCCACTTT. The encoded protein is CASSQRQEFNSPLHF.

The DNA for the CDR3 is TGTGCCAGTAGTATGGATCGACCTGGACTAGCGGGGAGTAAGACCCAGTACTTC. Its protein product is CASSMDRPGLAGSKTQYF. The chain links TRBV19 to TRBJ2-5; TRBD2 matches 12 bases. There are 18 residues in the CDR3. From germline, CDR1 is LNHDA and CDR2 SQIVND (reference sequence). V was clipped by 3 bases and J by 6 bases; unmatched bases: 14.

This chain uses TRBV7-2 with TRBJ2-3, with D maybe TRBD1 (6 bases). The CDR3 spans 16 residues. Looked up from germline, CDR1 is SGHTA and CDR2 is FQGNSA. Trimming removed 5 bases from V and 2 bases from J, with 17 bases in between. Written as DNA, the CDR3 is TGTGCCAGCAGCCCCTGGACAGCAGAAAACACAGATACGCAGTATTTT. This translates into CASSPWTAENTDTQYF.

This chain joins TRBV27 and TRBJ1-6; 7 positions match TRBD1. The junction had 11 bases not matched to a gene; V was cut back by 6 bases and J by 0 bases. The CDR3 extends over 18 amino acids. Germline V gene sequence: CDR1 MNHEY, CDR2 SMNVEV (reference sequence). In nucleotides, the CDR3 is TGTGCCAGCAGCCATCGCCCGGGACAGCGCTCCTATAATTCACCCCTCCACTTT. Residues: CASSHRPGQRSYNSPLHF.

This chain links TRBV28 with TRBJ2-3; 9 bases fit TRBD1. The CDR3 loop spans 20 amino acids. With 5 bases clipped from V and 2 bases from J, the junction kept 20 bases outside the gene matches. Germline V gene sequence: CDR1 MDHEN, CDR2 SYDVKM. CDR3 nucleotides: TGTGCCAGCAGTCGCACCCGGCGGGGTGCCCGGGACAGGGTCACAGATACGCAGTATTTT. As protein: CASSRTRRGARDRVTDTQYF.

This clone appeared a single time. The V call is TRBV9, the J call TRBJ2-2, with TRBD2 identical over 15 bases. J was trimmed by 5 bases and V by 2 bases; bases with no gene match: 7. CDR1 is SGDLS and CDR2 is YYNGEE in the germline V gene. The CDR3 loop spans 18 amino acids. CDR3 sequence: CASSVLPGLAGGTGELFF. In DNA, the CDR3 is TGTGCCAGCAGCGTTCTCCCGGGACTAGCGGGAGGAACCGGGGAGCTGTTTTTT.

The chain links TRBV2 to TRBJ1-4, with a possible D match to TRBD1 (6 bases). The length of the CDR3 is 13 residues. CDR1 SNHLY and CDR2 FYNNEI come from the germline V gene. Trimming cost V 7 bases and J 5 bases, with 11 bases left between them. The CDR3 is CASNRGGNEKLFF. CDR3 DNA sequence: TGTGCCAGCAACCGGGGGGGCAATGAAAAACTGTTTTTT.

This chain connects TRBV7-8 to TRBJ1-5; TRBD1 agrees at 10 bases. Germline assignment: CDR1 SGHVS and CDR2 FQNEAQ. CDR3 length: 16 residues. V trimming: 5 bases; J trimming: 6 bases; junction bases outside the gene matches: 10. CDR3 region: CASSPDRGRVGQPQHF. CDR3 DNA sequence: TGTGCCAGCAGCCCGGACAGGGGGAGGGTGGGTCAGCCCCAGCATTTT.

The chain combines TRBV19 with TRBJ2-5; possible D gene TRBD1, 5 bases. This CDR3 contains 13 residues. Germline V gives CDR1 LNHDA, CDR2 SQIVND (reference sequence). Deletions cut 7 bases from V and 3 bases from J, with 12 bases between. The CDR3 DNA reads as TGTGCCAGTACCATGGACACCGAAGAGACCCAGTACTTC. Residues: CASTMDTEETQYF.

The chain employs TRBV4-3 and TRBJ1-2, with 9 bases lining up with TRBD1. The CDR3 has 16 amino acids. The V gene end was trimmed by 1 base and the J gene end by 4 bases; junction bases not matched to a gene: 7. Germline assignment: CDR1 LGHNA and CDR2 YSLEER. The CDR3 DNA sequence: TGCGCCAGCAGCCAAGTGGGACAGGGAGTACCCTATGGCTACACCTTC. This sequence encodes CASSQVGQGVPYGYTF.

On this clone itself: Germline is not matched at one junction end, which may reflect a read error. This chain uses TRBV7-9 with TRBJ2-1; D gene ambiguous. The CDR3 covers 12 residues. Germline V gene sequence: CDR1 SEHNR, CDR2 FQNEAQ (reference sequence). In DNA, the CDR3 is TGTTCCAGCAGCTTACTCCCTAATGAGCAGTTCTTC. Its protein product is CSSSLLPNEQFF. Supplemented by reference TRBV7-9 and TRBJ2-1, the full variable domain reads DTGVSQNPRHKITKRGQNVTFRCDPISEHNRLYWYRQTLGQGPEFLTYFQNEAQLEKSRLLSDRFSAERPKGSFSTLEIQRTEQGDSAMYLCSSSLLPNEQFFGPGTRLTVL.

J is TRBJ1-2 and V is TRBV7-8, with D perhaps TRBD1 (5 bases). This CDR3 spans 16 amino acids. Germline-derived CDR1 and CDR2 are SGHVS and FQNEAQ. Trimming shortened V by 5 bases and J by 2 bases, and 18 bases separated the two germline ends. The DNA for the CDR3 is TGTGCCAGCAGCCCCGACCCACAGGAAACCAACTATGGCTACACCTTC. Protein sequence: CASSPDPQETNYGYTF.

The sample holds one count of this clone. The chain combines TRBV29-1 with TRBJ1-1; no firm D call. Germline CDR1 SQVTM, CDR2 ANQGSEA. This CDR3 is built from 11 residues. Deletions cut 4 bases from V and 4 bases from J, with 7 bases between. CDR3 loop: CSVGRGTEAFF. In nucleotides, the CDR3 is TGCAGCGTTGGGAGAGGCACTGAAGCTTTCTTT.

This clone has only a few counts. V usage is TRBV27 and J usage is TRBJ2-1; TRBD2 agrees at 10 bases. Trimming removed 5 bases from V and 4 bases from J; junction bases left unmatched: 5. Germline CDR1 and CDR2: MNHEY and SMNVEV (reference sequence). The CDR3 contains 15 residues. The CDR3 DNA sequence: TGTGCCAGCAGTCCCCGACTAGCGGGTTACAATGAGCAGTTCTTC. This codes for CASSPRLAGYNEQFF.

V gene TRBV7-9 combines with J gene TRBJ2-1; 13 bases map to TRBD2. V lost 0 bases, J lost 9 bases, and 8 bases stayed unmatched. CDR3 length equals 17 residues. The germline V gene has CDR1 SEHNR and CDR2 FQNEAQ (reference sequence). The CDR3: CASSLAQLAGGPIEQFF. CDR3 DNA sequence: TGTGCCAGCAGCTTAGCCCAACTAGCGGGAGGGCCCATTGAGCAGTTCTTC.

The chain joins TRBV5-1 to TRBJ2-7, with TRBD1 as a possible D gene (5 bases). CDR3 size: 14 residues. Germline V gene lookup returns CDR1 SGHRS and CDR2 YFSETQ. Between the trimmed V and J ends, which lost 4 bases and 2 bases, there was a span of 13 bases. CDR3 region: CASSTATVPYEQYF. As DNA, the CDR3 is TGCGCCAGCAGCACGGCGACAGTCCCCTACGAGCAGTACTTC.

CDR3 nucleotides: TGTGCCATCAGTGCAGCGGGAGTGGGCACAGATACGCAGTATTTT. Amino acid sequence: CAISAAGVGTDTQYF. This rearrangement joins TRBV10-3 to TRBJ2-3, with 8 positions matching TRBD2. Germline CDR1 is ENHRY and CDR2 is SYGVKD. The CDR3 runs to 15 residues. V was clipped by 4 bases and J by 1 base; unmatched bases: 4.

This clone was detected only a few times. The chain has TRBV28 and TRBJ1-6; D gene uncertain. Germline values: CDR1 MDHEN, CDR2 SYDVKM. The CDR3 runs 14 residues. V lost 2 bases and J lost 11, with 13 bases in between. The CDR3: CASSLGSAGTPLHF. The CDR3 DNA sequence: TGTGCCAGCAGTTTAGGTTCGGCGGGGACACCCCTCCACTTT.